The 13 T cell receptor beta chains in this list originate from one sample, sequenced in a study of cytomegalovirus exposure and HLA in healthy donors. PCR was performed using 60 Vbeta and 13 Jbeta primers. Produced via immunoSEQ multiplex PCR; TCRdb's table is partial and in-frame only. The profile shows approximately 150,000 clones, approximately 80% of them singletons. The sample comprised PBMCs. The receptors stem from a middle-aged woman in good health and CMV-seropositive.

This chain links TRBV7-9 with TRBJ1-2; 8 nucleotides agree with TRBD1. Germline-derived CDR1 and CDR2 are SEHNR and FQNEAQ (reference sequence). V dropped 6 bases and J dropped 2; count of bases not matched to a gene: 11. The CDR3 is made up of 16 amino acids. CDR3 sequence (DNA): TGTGCCAGCAGATCGTCAGGGGGCCGGGGGAACTATGGCTACACCTTC. It codes for CASRSSGGRGNYGYTF.

This clone was found a few times. The rearrangement links TRBV5-1 to TRBJ2-1; TRBD2 matches at 8 bases. The CDR3 loop spans 16 amino acids. CDR1 and CDR2 from the germline V gene are SGHRS and YFSETQ. The trim removed 0 bases at V and 9 bases at J, leaving 11 bases unmatched. This CDR3 is CASSLVGGGKGGEQFF. In DNA, the CDR3 is TGCGCCAGCAGCTTGGTTGGCGGGGGGAAAGGAGGTGAGCAGTTCTTC.

This clone was counted a few times. This sequence joins TRBV19 and TRBJ1-4; possible D gene TRBD1, 5 bases. CDR1 is LNHDA, CDR2 SQIVND, per germline (reference sequence). V was trimmed by 7 bases and J by 14 bases, leaving 26 bases between them. This CDR3 comprises 15 residues. CDR3 in DNA: TGTGCCAGTATGGATGTATATCAGGGTTGGGGAAGGCTGTTTTTT. Protein: CASMDVYQGWGRLFF. The complete variable domain, with remaining parts taken from reference TRBV19 and TRBJ1-4, reads DGGITQSPKYLFRKEGQNVTLSCEQNLNHDAMYWYRQDPGQGLRLIYYSQIVNDFQKGDIAEGYSVSREKKESFPLTVTSAQKNPTAFYLCASMDVYQGWGRLFFGSGTQLSVL.

The J gene is TRBJ2-1, the V gene TRBV5-1, with 10 bases matching TRBD2. CDR3 size: 15 residues. The V gene end was trimmed by 0 bases and the J gene end by 8 bases; junction bases not matched to a gene: 5. Per germline, CDR1 SGHRS and CDR2 YFSETQ. The CDR3 region is CASSLGAGGPYEQFF. The DNA of the CDR3 is TGCGCCAGCAGCTTGGGAGCGGGGGGGCCTTATGAGCAGTTCTTC.

The chain links TRBV18 to TRBJ1-2; no firm D call. The V end lost 2 bases, the J end lost 0 bases, and 10 bases lay between the germline ends. The CDR3 covers 15 residues. Germline CDR1 KGHSH, CDR2 LQKENI. The CDR3 DNA reads TGTGCCAGCTCACCAAGTTCCGGGTCTAACTATGGCTACACCTTC. It yields the protein CASSPSSGSNYGYTF.

This clone was counted only a few times. The chain combines TRBV5-1 with TRBJ1-1, with a possible D match to TRBD1 (5 bases). This CDR3 is built from 15 residues. The germline gives CDR1 SGHRS, CDR2 YFSETQ. Trimming left V 5 bases short and J 2 bases short, with 16 bases between. The CDR3 DNA sequence: TGCGCCAGCAGAGGGGAAGAGATTCCTAACACTGAAGCTTTCTTT. Its protein is CASRGEEIPNTEAFF.

Regarding this clone: The junction departs from germline at one end; a sequencing error may be responsible. This chain connects TRBV7-9 to TRBJ1-2; D uncertain. The CDR3 totals 14 residues. Germline CDR1 SEHNR, CDR2 FQNEAQ (reference sequence). The CDR3 DNA reads TGTTCCAGCAGCTTAGCGGACGGACTCTATGGCTACACCTTC. Amino acids: CSSSLADGLYGYTF.

V usage is TRBV6-5 and J usage is TRBJ2-3; D ambiguous. Trimming pared 0 bases from V and 1 base from J, leaving 5 bases between. CDR1 is MNHEY, CDR2 SVGAGI, per germline. The CDR3 totals 14 residues. The CDR3 is CASSYSTGTDTQYF. In DNA, the CDR3 is TGTGCCAGCAGTTACTCAACAGGCACAGATACGCAGTATTTT.

The genes are TRBV15 and TRBJ2-6, with 7 bases that match TRBD1. This CDR3 region has 17 residues. V was clipped by 2 bases and J by 2 bases; unmatched bases: 6. CDR1 is LNHNV and CDR2 is YYDKDF in the germline V gene (reference sequence). The CDR3 DNA reads TGTGCCACCAGCAGATTCCTAACAGGGGCTGGGGCCAACGTCCTGACTTTC. This sequence encodes CATSRFLTGAGANVLTF.

The J gene is TRBJ2-5, the V gene TRBV14, with D maybe TRBD1 (5 bases). The CDR3 runs 13 residues. Germline CDR1 SGHDN, CDR2 FVKESK. V lost 4 bases and J lost 5, with 11 bases in between. The CDR3 spells CASSRGHRETQYF. The CDR3 DNA is TGTGCCAGCAGCCGGGGCCACAGGGAGACCCAGTACTTC.

The rearrangement links TRBV5-4 to TRBJ2-5, with TRBD2 identical over 7 bases. Germline values: CDR1 SGHNT, CDR2 YYREEE (reference sequence). This CDR3 region has 16 residues. The junction had 17 bases not matched to a gene; V was cut back by 4 bases and J by 8 bases. This CDR3 is CASSLAETGGKRTQYF. CDR3 in DNA: TGTGCCAGCAGCCTGGCGGAAACGGGGGGTAAGAGAACCCAGTACTTC. Filled out from reference TRBV5-4 and TRBJ2-5, the complete variable domain reads ETGVTQSPTHLIKTRGQQVTLRCSSQSGHNTVSWYQQALGQGPQFIFQYYREEENGRGNFPPRFSGLQFPNYSSELNVNALELDDSALYLCASSLAETGGKRTQYFGPGTRLLVL.

This sequence joins TRBV15 and TRBJ2-5, with 7 bases lining up with TRBD1. Germline V lookup: CDR1 LNHNV, CDR2 YYDKDF (reference sequence). The length of the CDR3 is 20 residues. J gave up 1 base and V 2 bases, and 19 bases lay outside the gene matches. The CDR3 loop reads CATSRSPPGVQDRLQETQYF. The DNA for the CDR3 is TGTGCCACCAGCAGATCCCCCCCCGGGGTACAGGACAGGCTCCAAGAGACCCAGTACTTC.

This chain uses TRBV11-3 with TRBJ2-7, with TRBD1 identical over 7 bases. The trim removed 5 bases at V and 0 bases at J, leaving 16 bases unmatched. The CDR3 totals 18 residues. Germline CDR1 reads SGHNT; CDR2 reads YENEEA. This chain's CDR3 is CASSPIPGQRLTSYEQYF. The CDR3 bases are TGTGCCAGCAGCCCAATACCGGGACAGCGATTAACCTCCTACGAGCAGTACTTC.